This TCR beta chain originates from a study of shared clonotypes between healthy human individuals. In the study overall: Per donor, three plates held CD4 naive cells, three held CD4 memory, two held CD8 naive and one held CD8 memory.

The germline V gene has CDR1 SEHNR and CDR2 FQNEAQ (reference sequence). V lost 0 bases and J 7 bases, leaving 6 bases between the germline ends. The CDR3 loop spans 13 amino acids. Libraries were prepared by immunoSEQ multiplex PCR; TCRdb keeps only in-frame clonotypes and omits some of them. The sample lists more than 2,000,000 clones; 80% to 95% were seen once. The clonotype comes from a man between 18 and 35 years old in good health. Some clones in this sample may be carry-over from other donors' samples. The source material was naive CD4+ T cells from PBMCs. Subset defined: CD45RA+ positively selected. The V call is TRBV7-9, the J call TRBJ1-4; D gene ambiguous. Written as DNA, the CDR3 is TGTGCCAGCAGCTTAGCGTCCCTTGAAAAACTGTTTTTT. This gives the protein CASSLASLEKLFF.